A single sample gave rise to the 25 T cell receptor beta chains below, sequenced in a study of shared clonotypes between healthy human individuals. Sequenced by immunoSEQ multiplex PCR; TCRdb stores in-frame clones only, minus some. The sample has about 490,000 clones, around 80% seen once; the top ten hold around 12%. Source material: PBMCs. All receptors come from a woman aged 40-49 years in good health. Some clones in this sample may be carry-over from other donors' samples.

The CDR3 sequence: CSARDPQEQYF. CDR3 DNA sequence: TGCAGTGCTAGAGACCCCCAGGAGCAGTACTTC. The V and J genes are TRBV20-1 and TRBJ2-7; no definite D call. The ends were cut back, 0 bases at V and 7 bases at J, with 7 bases in the middle. Germline CDR1 and CDR2: DFQATT and SNEGSKA (reference sequence). The CDR3 length is 11 residues.

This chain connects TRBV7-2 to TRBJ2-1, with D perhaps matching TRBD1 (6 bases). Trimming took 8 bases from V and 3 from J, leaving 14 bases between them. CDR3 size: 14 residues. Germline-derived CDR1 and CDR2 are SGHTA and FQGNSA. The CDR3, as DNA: TGTGCCAGCCCCCCACCAGGGGTCTACAATGAGCAGTTCTTC. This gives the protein CASPPPGVYNEQFF.

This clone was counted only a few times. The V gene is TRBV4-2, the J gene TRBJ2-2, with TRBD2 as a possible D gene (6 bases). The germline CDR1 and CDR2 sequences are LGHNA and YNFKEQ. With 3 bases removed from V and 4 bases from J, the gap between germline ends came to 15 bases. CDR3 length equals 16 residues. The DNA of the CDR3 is TGTGCCAGCAGCCAGGAGAAAGGACTAACCACCGGGGAGCTGTTTTTT. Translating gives CASSQEKGLTTGELFF.

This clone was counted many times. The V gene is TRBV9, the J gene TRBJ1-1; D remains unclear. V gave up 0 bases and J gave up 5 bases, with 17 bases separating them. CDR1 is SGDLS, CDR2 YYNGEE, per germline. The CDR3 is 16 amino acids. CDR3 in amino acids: CASSVGPPGPGTEAFF. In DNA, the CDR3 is TGTGCCAGCAGCGTAGGCCCCCCCGGACCGGGGACTGAAGCTTTCTTT.

This chain's CDR3 is CASSVDSHSNQPQHF. For the CDR3, the DNA is TGTGCCAGCAGCGTAGATAGCCATAGCAATCAGCCCCAGCATTTT. The J gene is TRBJ1-5, the V gene TRBV9; no definite D call. The CDR3 is 15 amino acids. V was cut by 0 bases and J by 0 bases, with 7 bases left in between. Germline V gene data show CDR1 as SGDLS and CDR2 as YYNGEE.

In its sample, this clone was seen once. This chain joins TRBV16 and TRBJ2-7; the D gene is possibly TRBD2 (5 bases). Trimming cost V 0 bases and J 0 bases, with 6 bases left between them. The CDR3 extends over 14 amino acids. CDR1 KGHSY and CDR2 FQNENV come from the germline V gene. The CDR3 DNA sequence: TGTGCCAGCAGCCAATCCGGGAACTCCTACGAGCAGTACTTC. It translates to CASSQSGNSYEQYF.

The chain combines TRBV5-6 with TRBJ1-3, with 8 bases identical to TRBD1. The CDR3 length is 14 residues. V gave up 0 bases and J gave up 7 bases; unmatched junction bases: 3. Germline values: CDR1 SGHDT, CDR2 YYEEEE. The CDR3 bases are TGTGCCAGCAGCTTGGGACAGGGGCGGAACACCATATATTTT. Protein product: CASSLGQGRNTIYF.

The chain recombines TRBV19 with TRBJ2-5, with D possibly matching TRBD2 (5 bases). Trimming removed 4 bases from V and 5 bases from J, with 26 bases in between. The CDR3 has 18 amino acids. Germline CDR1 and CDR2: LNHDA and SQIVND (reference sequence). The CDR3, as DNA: TGTGCCAGTAGTAACCCGGGCCGAGTAGGCGGGCATCGGGAGACCCAGTACTTC. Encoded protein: CASSNPGRVGGHRETQYF.

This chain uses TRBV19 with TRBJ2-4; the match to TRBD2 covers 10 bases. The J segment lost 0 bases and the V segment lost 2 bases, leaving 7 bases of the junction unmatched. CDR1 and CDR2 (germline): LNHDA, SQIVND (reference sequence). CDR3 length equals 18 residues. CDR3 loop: CASSIFGLADLAKNIQYF. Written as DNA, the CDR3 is TGTGCCAGTAGTATATTCGGACTAGCGGACCTAGCCAAAAACATTCAGTACTTC.

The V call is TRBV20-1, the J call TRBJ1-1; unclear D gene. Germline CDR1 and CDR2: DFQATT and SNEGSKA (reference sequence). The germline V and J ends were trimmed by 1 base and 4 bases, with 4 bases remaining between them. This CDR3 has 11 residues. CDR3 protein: CSARGSTEAFF. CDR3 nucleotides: TGCAGTGCTAGAGGGTCCACTGAAGCTTTCTTT.

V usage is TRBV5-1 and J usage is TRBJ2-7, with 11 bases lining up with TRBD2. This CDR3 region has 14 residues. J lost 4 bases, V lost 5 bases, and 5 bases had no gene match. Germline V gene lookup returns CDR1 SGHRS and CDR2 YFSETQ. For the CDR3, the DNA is TGCGCCAGCAGAACTAGCGGGAGTGGGTACGAGCAGTACTTC. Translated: CASRTSGSGYEQYF.

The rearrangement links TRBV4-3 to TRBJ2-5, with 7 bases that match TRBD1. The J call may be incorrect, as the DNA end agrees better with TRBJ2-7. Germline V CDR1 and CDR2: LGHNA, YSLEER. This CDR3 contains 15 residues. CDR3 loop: CASSQETGNLYEQYF. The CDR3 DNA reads TGCGCCAGCAGCCAAGAGACAGGGAATCTATACGAGCAGTACTTC.

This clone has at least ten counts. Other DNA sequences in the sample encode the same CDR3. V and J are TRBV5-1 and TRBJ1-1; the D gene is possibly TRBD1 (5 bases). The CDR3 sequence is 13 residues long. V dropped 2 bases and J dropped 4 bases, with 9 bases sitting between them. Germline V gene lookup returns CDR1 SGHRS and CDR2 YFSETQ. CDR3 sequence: CASSLRGGTEAFF. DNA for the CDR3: TGCGCCAGCAGCTTAAGGGGTGGCACTGAAGCTTTCTTT. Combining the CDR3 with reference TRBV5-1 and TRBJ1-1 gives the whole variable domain KAGVTQTPRYLIKTRGQQVTLSCSPISGHRSVSWYQQTPGQGLQFLFEYFSETQRNKGNFPGRFSGRQFSNSRSEMNVSTLELGDSALYLCASSLRGGTEAFFGQGTRLTVV.

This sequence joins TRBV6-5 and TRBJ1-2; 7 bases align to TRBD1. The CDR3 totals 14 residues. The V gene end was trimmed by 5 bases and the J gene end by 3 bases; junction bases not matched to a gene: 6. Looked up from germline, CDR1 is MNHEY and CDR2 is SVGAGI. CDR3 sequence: CASSVGGADYGYTF. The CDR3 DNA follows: TGTGCCAGCAGTGTAGGGGGCGCGGACTATGGCTACACCTTC.

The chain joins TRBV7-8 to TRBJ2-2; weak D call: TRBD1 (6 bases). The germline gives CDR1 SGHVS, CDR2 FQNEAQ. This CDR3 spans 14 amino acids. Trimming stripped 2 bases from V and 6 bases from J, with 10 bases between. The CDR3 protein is CASSLIRGAGELFF. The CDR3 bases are TGTGCCAGCAGCTTAATCAGGGGAGCCGGGGAGCTGTTTTTT.

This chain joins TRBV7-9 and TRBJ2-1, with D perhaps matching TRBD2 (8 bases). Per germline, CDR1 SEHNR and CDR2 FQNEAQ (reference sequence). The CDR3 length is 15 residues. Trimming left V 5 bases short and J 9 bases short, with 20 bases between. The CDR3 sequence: CASSPSSGQGGEQFF. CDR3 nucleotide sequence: TGTGCCAGCAGCCCATCTAGCGGGCAGGGGGGTGAGCAGTTCTTC.

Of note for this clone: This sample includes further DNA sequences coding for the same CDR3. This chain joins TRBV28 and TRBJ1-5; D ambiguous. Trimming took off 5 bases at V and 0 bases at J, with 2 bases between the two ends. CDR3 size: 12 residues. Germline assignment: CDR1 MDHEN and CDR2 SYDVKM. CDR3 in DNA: TGTGCCAGCAGTCGTAGCAATCAGCCCCAGCATTTT. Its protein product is CASSRSNQPQHF.

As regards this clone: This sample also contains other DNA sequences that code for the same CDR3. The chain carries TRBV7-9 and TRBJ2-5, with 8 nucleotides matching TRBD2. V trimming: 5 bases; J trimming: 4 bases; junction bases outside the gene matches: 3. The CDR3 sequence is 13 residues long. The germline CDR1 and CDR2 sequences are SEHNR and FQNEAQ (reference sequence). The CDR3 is CASSLLAGETQYF. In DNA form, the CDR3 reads TGTGCCAGCAGCCTTCTAGCGGGAGAGACCCAGTACTTC.

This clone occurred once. The CDR3 DNA sequence: TGCGCCAGCAGACCCTTAGCGATCAGCACAGATACGCAGTATTTT. Residues: CASRPLAISTDTQYF. The rearrangement links TRBV5-1 to TRBJ2-3; D is possibly TRBD2 (5 bases). Germline CDR1 reads SGHRS; CDR2 reads YFSETQ. This CDR3 region has 15 residues. The V end lost 5 bases, the J end lost 0 bases, and 13 bases lay between the germline ends. The entire variable domain, with the rest obtained from reference TRBV5-1 and TRBJ2-3, is as follows: KAGVTQTPRYLIKTRGQQVTLSCSPISGHRSVSWYQQTPGQGLQFLFEYFSETQRNKGNFPGRFSGRQFSNSRSEMNVSTLELGDSALYLCASRPLAISTDTQYFGPGTRLTVL.

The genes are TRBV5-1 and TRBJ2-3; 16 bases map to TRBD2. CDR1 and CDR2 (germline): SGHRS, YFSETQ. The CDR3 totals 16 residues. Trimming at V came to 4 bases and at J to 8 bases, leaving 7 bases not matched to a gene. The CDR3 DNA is TGCGCCAGCAGCGCTACCGGGACTAGCGGGAGGGGTACGCAGTATTTT. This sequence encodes CASSATGTSGRGTQYF.

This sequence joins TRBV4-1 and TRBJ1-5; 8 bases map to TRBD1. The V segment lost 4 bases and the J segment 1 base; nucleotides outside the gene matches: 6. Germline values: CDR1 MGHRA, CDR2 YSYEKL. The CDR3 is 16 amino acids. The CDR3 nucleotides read TGCGCCAGCAGCCGCGGGACAGGTTTGAGCAATCAGCCCCAGCATTTT. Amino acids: CASSRGTGLSNQPQHF.

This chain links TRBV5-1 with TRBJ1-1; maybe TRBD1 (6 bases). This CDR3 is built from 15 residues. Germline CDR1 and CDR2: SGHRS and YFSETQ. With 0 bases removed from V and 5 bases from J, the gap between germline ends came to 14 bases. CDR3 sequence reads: CASSLEPGEDTEAFF. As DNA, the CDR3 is TGCGCCAGCAGCTTGGAGCCAGGGGAGGATACTGAAGCTTTCTTT.

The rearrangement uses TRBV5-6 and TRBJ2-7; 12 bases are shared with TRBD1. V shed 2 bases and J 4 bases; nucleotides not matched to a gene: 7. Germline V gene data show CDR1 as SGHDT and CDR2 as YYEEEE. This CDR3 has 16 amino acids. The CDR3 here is CASSFGTGGLFYEQYF. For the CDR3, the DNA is TGTGCCAGCAGCTTTGGGACAGGGGGCTTGTTTTACGAGCAGTACTTC. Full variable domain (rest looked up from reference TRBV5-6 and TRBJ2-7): DAGVTQSPTHLIKTRGQQVTLRCSPKSGHDTVSWYQQALGQGPQFIFQYYEEEERQRGNFPDRFSGHQFPNYSSELNVNALLLGDSALYLCASSFGTGGLFYEQYFGPGTRLTVT.

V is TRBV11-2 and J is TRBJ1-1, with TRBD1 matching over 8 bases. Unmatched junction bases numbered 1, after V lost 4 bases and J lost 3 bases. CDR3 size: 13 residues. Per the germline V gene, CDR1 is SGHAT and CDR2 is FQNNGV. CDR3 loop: CASSYRGDTEAFF. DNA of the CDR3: TGTGCCAGCAGCTACAGGGGGGACACTGAAGCTTTCTTT.

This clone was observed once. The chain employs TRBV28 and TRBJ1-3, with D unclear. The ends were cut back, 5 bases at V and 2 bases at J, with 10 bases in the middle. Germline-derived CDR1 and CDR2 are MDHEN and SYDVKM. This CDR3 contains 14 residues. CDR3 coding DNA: TGTGCCAGCAGTGGGTCCGCCACTGGAAACACCATATATTTT. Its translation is CASSGSATGNTIYF. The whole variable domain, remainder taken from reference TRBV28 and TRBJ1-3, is DVKVTQSSRYLVKRTGEKVFLECVQDMDHENMFWYRQDPGLGLRLIYFSYDVKMKEKGDIPEGYSVSREKKERFSLILESASTNQTSMYLCASSGSATGNTIYFGEGSWLTVV.